This T cell receptor (beta chain) was retrieved from a study of blood T cell repertoires in COVID-19. Study details: Specimens from acute and convalescent COVID-19 originated in the United States, Italy and Spain. Sources were T cells, B-cell-depleted T cells, or PBMCs; the material itself was cDNA or gDNA.

In the original processing: Amplification from reference gene primers served as the basis for estimated nucleated cell counts. Assay used: immunoSEQ multiplex PCR; TCRdb lists only in-frame clones, some missing. Clonal size and the V and J genes are those of that table, whereas D and trimming came from the DNA. The sample has approximately 180,000 clones; 88% are singletons. CDR1 is LNHDA and CDR2 is SQIVND in the germline V gene (reference sequence). This CDR3 is built from 14 residues. V was shortened by 5 bases and J by 9 bases, with 19 bases between the two germline ends. The J gene is TRBJ1-1, the V gene TRBV19; no firm D call. This TCR was sampled from a man aged 40-50 years with active or convalescent COVID-19. The sequencing input was peripheral blood. Here the CDR3 DNA reads TGTGCCAGTAGTCTCCGGACTTTTGGCGAAAAAGCTTTCTTT. Its protein is CASSLRTFGEKAFF.